The 29 T cell receptor beta chains in this list originate from one sample, sequenced in a study of blood T cell repertoires in COVID-19. The repertoire was sequenced with immunoSEQ multiplex PCR; TCRdb's copy has only in-frame clones and lacks some. The sample contains 75,000 to 90,000 clones, 80% of which appear only once. Sequences were obtained from peripheral blood. Source of these receptors: a woman between 65 and 79 years old with acute or convalescent COVID-19.

This chain uses TRBV15 with TRBJ1-6, with D perhaps matching TRBD1 (5 bases). The germline CDR1 and CDR2 sequences are LNHNV and YYDKDF (reference sequence). This CDR3 has 12 residues. V lost 3 bases, J lost 9 bases, and 6 bases lay in between. CDR3 nucleotides: TGTGCCACCAGCAGTCAGGGTTCACCCCTCCACTTT. It specifies CATSSQGSPLHF. Full variable domain (remainder filled in from reference TRBV15 and TRBJ1-6): DAMVIQNPRYQVTQFGKPVTLSCSQTLNHNVMYWYQQKSSQAPKLLFHYYDKDFNNEADTPDNFQSRRPNTSFCFLDIRSPGLGDTAMYLCATSSQGSPLHFGNGTRLTVT.

The rearrangement links TRBV6-5 to TRBJ1-6, with a weak D call TRBD1 (5 bases). The length of the CDR3 is 12 residues. Germline assignment: CDR1 MNHEY and CDR2 SVGAGI. V dropped 2 bases and J dropped 14 bases, with 10 bases sitting between them. The CDR3 DNA is TGTGCCAGCAGTTACCCCGGGGGAACCCTCCACTTT. It translates to CASSYPGGTLHF.

This chain connects TRBV6-6 to TRBJ1-4; 8 bases are a match to TRBD1. From germline, CDR1 is MNHNY and CDR2 SVGAGI (reference sequence). The CDR3 extends over 14 amino acids. V was pared by 4 bases and J by 5 bases, with 3 bases of the junction left unmatched. In DNA form, the CDR3 reads TGTGCCAGCAGTTTGACAGGGGTCAATGAAAAACTGTTTTTT. It specifies CASSLTGVNEKLFF.

V is TRBV19 and J is TRBJ1-1; 8 bases match TRBD1. J lost 4 bases, V lost 3 bases, and 4 bases had no gene match. Germline V CDR1 and CDR2: LNHDA, SQIVND (reference sequence). This CDR3 is built from 14 residues. The CDR3 nucleotides read TGTGCCAGTAGTATCAGGGGGCGCAGCACTGAAGCTTTCTTT. Translated: CASSIRGRSTEAFF.

The V and J genes are TRBV19 and TRBJ1-5; D may be TRBD1 (5 bases). V was clipped by 5 bases and J by 2 bases, with 16 bases between them. This CDR3 is built from 16 residues. The germline CDR1 and CDR2 sequences are LNHDA and SQIVND (reference sequence). CDR3 DNA: TGTGCCAGTAGTCTGGGGACTCCCATCGGCAATCAGCCCCAGCATTTT. This gives the protein CASSLGTPIGNQPQHF.

The chain recombines TRBV18 with TRBJ1-5; TRBD1 matches 7 bases. Germline V gene data show CDR1 as KGHSH and CDR2 as LQKENI. The CDR3 spans 14 residues. With 6 bases clipped from V and 6 bases from J, the junction kept 8 bases outside the gene matches. The CDR3 coding sequence is TGTGCCAGCTCCCCTGACAGGGAAGGTCAGCCCCAGCATTTT. This gives the protein CASSPDREGQPQHF.

The chain is built from TRBV5-8 and TRBJ1-5, with a weak D call TRBD1 (5 bases). The CDR3 is made up of 16 amino acids. The V end was cut by 1 base, the J end by 4 bases, with 15 bases between. Germline CDR1 SGHTS, CDR2 YDEGEE. The CDR3 DNA sequence: TGTGCCAGCAGCTTGTATTCTCGGACACCAAATCAGCCCCAGCATTTT. As protein: CASSLYSRTPNQPQHF.

The gene calls are TRBV18 and TRBJ2-1, with 9 nucleotides matching TRBD1. Germline CDR1 KGHSH, CDR2 LQKENI. CDR3 size: 15 residues. V lost 2 bases to trimming and J lost 2 bases; unmatched junction nucleotides: 1. The CDR3 coding sequence is TGTGCCAGCTCACCAAGACAGGGGGCCTACAATGAGCAGTTCTTC. The encoded protein is CASSPRQGAYNEQFF.

The CDR3 protein is CASSPRAGSSGNTIYF. The DNA of the CDR3 is TGTGCCAGCAGCCCCCGGGCGGGGAGCTCTGGAAACACCATATATTTT. The chain employs TRBV7-2 and TRBJ1-3; D not resolved. CDR1 and CDR2 (germline): SGHTA, FQGNSA. Trimming removed 5 bases at V and 0 bases at J, with 14 bases between. This CDR3 is 16 amino acids long.

The rearrangement joins TRBV9 to TRBJ1-2, with TRBD1 identical over 8 bases. The CDR3 covers 14 residues. Trimming cost V 0 bases and J 2 bases; bases outside gene matches: 0. In germline, CDR1 is SGDLS, CDR2 YYNGEE. CDR3 residues: CASSVGQGNYGYTF. The CDR3 nucleotides are TGTGCCAGCAGCGTAGGACAGGGGAACTATGGCTACACCTTC.

The V gene is TRBV7-2, the J gene TRBJ2-1; D may be TRBD2 (7 bases). Per the germline V gene, CDR1 is SGHTA and CDR2 is FQGNSA. CDR3 length: 15 amino acids. V shed 1 base and J shed 10 bases, with 17 bases lying between them. CDR3: CASSLERGAGYEQFF. CDR3 in DNA: TGTGCCAGCAGCTTAGAACGGGGGGCGGGGTACGAGCAGTTCTTC.

This rearrangement joins TRBV2 to TRBJ1-5, with D tentatively TRBD1 (6 bases). The germline CDR1 and CDR2 sequences are SNHLY and FYNNEI. The CDR3 sequence is 13 residues long. V was trimmed by 6 bases and J by 4 bases, leaving 10 bases between them. The CDR3 coding sequence is TGTGCCAGCAGGGCAGGGGTGAATCAGCCCCAGCATTTT. The encoded protein is CASRAGVNQPQHF.

V is TRBV21-1 and J is TRBJ2-2; TRBD1, the table's D call, lacks a check against the DNA. TRBV21-1 is a known pseudogene. This CDR3 spans 17 amino acids. This CDR3 is CASSKERGGIDTGELFF. The DNA for the CDR3 is TGTGCCAGCAGCAAAGAAAGAGGGGGTATCGACACCGGGGAGCTGTTTTTT.

This chain connects TRBV19 to TRBJ2-3, with 9 bases that match TRBD2. Per germline, CDR1 LNHDA and CDR2 SQIVND (reference sequence). The CDR3 has 15 residues. The V gene end was trimmed by 5 bases and the J gene end by 5 bases; junction bases not matched to a gene: 8. The CDR3 region is CASSAAGGVLDTQYF. Here the CDR3 DNA reads TGTGCCAGTAGTGCAGCGGGGGGTGTTTTAGATACGCAGTATTTT. Full variable domain (outside the CDR3, taken from reference TRBV19 and TRBJ2-3): DGGITQSPKYLFRKEGQNVTLSCEQNLNHDAMYWYRQDPGQGLRLIYYSQIVNDFQKGDIAEGYSVSREKKESFPLTVTSAQKNPTAFYLCASSAAGGVLDTQYFGPGTRLTVL.

The genes are TRBV6-5 and TRBJ1-5; no definite D call. CDR3 length: 12 amino acids. From germline, CDR1 is MNHEY and CDR2 SVGAGI. Trimming shortened V by 6 bases and J by 5 bases, and 8 bases separated the two germline ends. This chain's CDR3 is CASRERYQPQHF. In nucleotides, the CDR3 is TGTGCCAGCAGGGAGAGATATCAGCCCCAGCATTTT.

The chain carries TRBV19 and TRBJ1-1, with 7 bases matching TRBD1. CDR3 length: 11 residues. J was trimmed by 8 bases and V by 7 bases; bases with no gene match: 4. CDR1 and CDR2 from the germline V gene are LNHDA and SQIVND (reference sequence). CDR3 in DNA: TGTGCCAGTATCATGGGACAGGAAGCTTTCTTT. Translating it yields CASIMGQEAFF.

This rearrangement joins TRBV27 to TRBJ1-6, with D unresolved. This CDR3 is 13 amino acids long. Germline assignment: CDR1 MNHEY and CDR2 SMNVEV (reference sequence). The V end lost 8 bases, the J end lost 0 bases, and 5 bases lay between the germline ends. The CDR3 sequence: CASSSSYNSPLHF. The CDR3, as DNA: TGTGCCAGCTCGAGCTCCTATAATTCACCCCTCCACTTT.

The J gene is TRBJ2-5, the V gene TRBV11-2; tentative D call: TRBD1 (5 bases). The CDR3 has 13 amino acids. Trimming took 3 bases from V and 3 from J, leaving 8 bases between them. In germline, CDR1 is SGHAT, CDR2 FQNNGV. The CDR3 here is CASSFQGEETQYF. The CDR3 DNA reads TGTGCCAGCAGCTTCCAGGGTGAAGAGACCCAGTACTTC.

The chain employs TRBV7-9 and TRBJ2-7, with 10 bases that match TRBD1. The CDR3 is 12 residues long. Trimming took 5 bases from V and 9 from J; bases not matched to a gene: 4. Germline assignment: CDR1 SEHNR and CDR2 FQNEAQ (reference sequence). Here the CDR3 DNA reads TGTGCCAGCAGCACTCGGACAGGGGGGCAGTACTTC. This sequence encodes CASSTRTGGQYF.

There are a few counts of this clone. J is TRBJ1-2 and V is TRBV4-3; no definite D call. V lost 0 bases, J lost 4 bases, and 15 bases lay in between. This CDR3 region has 16 residues. From germline, CDR1 is LGHNA and CDR2 YSLEER. The CDR3 here is CASSQDWAVEPYGYTF. The CDR3 DNA reads TGCGCCAGCAGCCAAGATTGGGCAGTCGAACCCTATGGCTACACCTTC.

The chain combines TRBV27 with TRBJ2-4; TRBD1 matches 9 bases. The junction had 8 bases not matched to a gene; V was cut back by 6 bases and J by 8 bases. Germline V CDR1 and CDR2: MNHEY, SMNVEV (reference sequence). The CDR3 consists of 14 residues. This chain's CDR3 is CASRPTGGGDIQYF. Here the CDR3 DNA reads TGTGCCAGCAGGCCCACAGGGGGCGGGGACATTCAGTACTTC.

The rearrangement links TRBV9 to TRBJ1-6; D not certain. Germline V CDR1 and CDR2: SGDLS, YYNGEE. The V gene lost 3 bases and the J gene lost 2 bases, with 9 bases spanning the gap. The CDR3 contains 15 residues. CDR3 sequence (DNA): TGTGCCAGCAGCGGTCCCCCGGCCTATAATTCACCCCTCCACTTT. As protein: CASSGPPAYNSPLHF.

The chain links TRBV5-1 to TRBJ2-7, with 8 bases fitting TRBD1. The CDR3 has 16 residues. Germline V gene data show CDR1 as SGHRS and CDR2 as YFSETQ. V lost 0 bases and J lost 0; bases outside the gene matches: 5. CDR3 sequence: CASSLDGQGISYEQYF. The CDR3 DNA reads as TGCGCCAGCAGCTTGGATGGACAGGGCATCTCCTACGAGCAGTACTTC. Based on the CDR3 plus reference TRBV5-1 and TRBJ2-7, the full variable domain is KAGVTQTPRYLIKTRGQQVTLSCSPISGHRSVSWYQQTPGQGLQFLFEYFSETQRNKGNFPGRFSGRQFSNSRSEMNVSTLELGDSALYLCASSLDGQGISYEQYFGPGTRLTVT.

This sequence joins TRBV29-1 and TRBJ2-3; TRBD2 matches 11 bases. This CDR3 is 16 amino acids long. V lost 3 bases to trimming and J lost 1 base; unmatched junction nucleotides: 6. CDR1 SQVTM and CDR2 ANQGSEA come from the germline V gene. CDR3 in DNA: TGCAGCGTTGACGGACTAGCGGGTTCCCGCACAGATACGCAGTATTTT. This codes for CSVDGLAGSRTDTQYF.

The V gene is TRBV4-3, the J gene TRBJ2-7, with TRBD1 identical over 8 bases. The V and J ends lost 1 base and 4 bases, in that order; junction bases with no gene match: 0. The CDR3 totals 13 residues. CDR1 and CDR2 (germline): LGHNA, YSLEER. CDR3 in DNA: TGCGCCAGCAGCCAAGGGACAGGGTACGAGCAGTACTTC. Residues: CASSQGTGYEQYF.

The chain is built from TRBV9 and TRBJ1-2; a possible D gene is TRBD1 (6 bases). Germline CDR1 is SGDLS and CDR2 is YYNGEE. Trimming removed 0 bases at V and 3 bases at J, with 12 bases between. This CDR3 contains 15 residues. CDR3: CASSVVSGAHYGYTF. The CDR3 DNA follows: TGTGCCAGCAGCGTAGTTTCAGGGGCCCACTATGGCTACACCTTC.

This clone was observed once. CDR3 protein: CASSLYAAGGGYTF. CDR3 sequence (DNA): TGTGCCAGCAGCTTATACGCGGCAGGGGGAGGCTACACCTTC. V usage is TRBV5-6 and J usage is TRBJ1-2; 7 bases are shared with TRBD1. The CDR3 spans 14 residues. V lost 2 bases and J lost 8; bases outside the gene matches: 9. Germline CDR1 is SGHDT and CDR2 is YYEEEE.

Note on this clone: Within the sample, other DNA sequences also encode this same CDR3. V usage is TRBV18 and J usage is TRBJ1-1; D perhaps matches TRBD1 (6 bases). Trimming stripped 2 bases from V and 0 bases from J, with 13 bases between. Germline CDR1 is KGHSH and CDR2 is LQKENI. This CDR3 is 16 amino acids long. This CDR3 is CASSPRGGPMNTEAFF. The CDR3 nucleotides read TGTGCCAGCTCACCAAGGGGGGGGCCCATGAACACTGAAGCTTTCTTT.

The chain carries TRBV9 and TRBJ1-2; D not certain. The germline V and J ends were trimmed by 3 bases and 0 bases, with 18 bases remaining between them. The CDR3 consists of 17 residues. From germline, CDR1 is SGDLS and CDR2 YYNGEE. CDR3 sequence (DNA): TGTGCCAGCAGCGGGGAGGCTAACGCAGGACCTAACTATGGCTACACCTTC. Translation: CASSGEANAGPNYGYTF.